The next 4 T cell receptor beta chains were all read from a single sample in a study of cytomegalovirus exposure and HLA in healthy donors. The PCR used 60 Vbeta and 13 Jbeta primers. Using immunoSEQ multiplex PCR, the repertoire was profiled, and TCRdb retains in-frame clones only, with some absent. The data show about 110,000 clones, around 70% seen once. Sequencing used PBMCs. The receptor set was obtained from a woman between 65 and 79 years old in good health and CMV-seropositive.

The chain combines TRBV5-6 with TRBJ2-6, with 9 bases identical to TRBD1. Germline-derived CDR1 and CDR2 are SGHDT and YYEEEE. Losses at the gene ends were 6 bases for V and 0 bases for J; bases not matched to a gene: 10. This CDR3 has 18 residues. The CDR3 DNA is TGTGCCAGCACGTCGAGGGGGACAGGGTACTCTGGGGCCAACGTCCTGACTTTC. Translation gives CASTSRGTGYSGANVLTF. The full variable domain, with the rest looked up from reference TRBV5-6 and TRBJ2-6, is DAGVTQSPTHLIKTRGQQVTLRCSPKSGHDTVSWYQQALGQGPQFIFQYYEEEERQRGNFPDRFSGHQFPNYSSELNVNALLLGDSALYLCASTSRGTGYSGANVLTFGAGSRLTVL.

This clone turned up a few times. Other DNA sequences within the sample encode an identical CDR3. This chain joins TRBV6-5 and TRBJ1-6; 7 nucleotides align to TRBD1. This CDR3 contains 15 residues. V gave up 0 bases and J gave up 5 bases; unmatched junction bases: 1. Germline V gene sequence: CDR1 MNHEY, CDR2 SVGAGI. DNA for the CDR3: TGTGCCAGCAGTTACTCAGGGGGCGATAATTCACCCCTCCACTTT. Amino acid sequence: CASSYSGGDNSPLHF.

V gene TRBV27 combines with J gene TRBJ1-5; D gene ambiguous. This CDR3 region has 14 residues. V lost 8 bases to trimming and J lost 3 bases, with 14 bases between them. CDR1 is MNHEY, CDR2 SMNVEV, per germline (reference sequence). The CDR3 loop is CASGRWGSNQPQHF. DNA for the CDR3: TGTGCCAGCGGGAGGTGGGGATCCAATCAGCCCCAGCATTTT.

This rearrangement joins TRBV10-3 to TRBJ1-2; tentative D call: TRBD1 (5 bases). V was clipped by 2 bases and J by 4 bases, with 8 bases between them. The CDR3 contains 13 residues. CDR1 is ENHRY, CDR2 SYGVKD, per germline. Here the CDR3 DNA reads TGTGCCATCAGTGAGGACAGCGTCTATGGCTACACCTTC. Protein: CAISEDSVYGYTF.